A selection of T cell receptor beta chains follows, all from one sample in a study of metastatic and nonmetastatic thyroid tumors. TCRdb recomputed clones from the PCR reads via MiXCR. The profile shows more than 2,500 clones, 27% of them singletons. Source material: tumor tissue. Source of these receptors: a female donor with papillary thyroid cancer or a benign thyroid nodule (not recorded which). Some clones in this sample may be carry-over from other donors' samples. CDR3s include the opening cysteine and the closing phenylalanine or tryptophan. D genes are given only for firm matches. Expanded clones are given a class, and other clones once, few, many or no size at all.

>TRBJ1-2|TRBV28|NA|13|NA
CASSLGTDYGYTF
TGTGCCAGCAGTTTAGGGACGGACTATGGCTACACCTTC
>TRBJ2-7|TRBV27|NA|15|TRBD2
CASSSATSGSYEQYF
TGTGCCAGCAGTTCAGCGACTAGCGGGAGCTACGAGCAGTACTTC
>TRBJ2-1|TRBV12-3/TRBV12-4|few|13|TRBD2
CASLVAGWNEQFF
TGTGCCAGCTTAGTAGCGGGATGGAATGAGCAGTTCTTC
>TRBJ2-3|TRBV20-1|NA|17|TRBD2
CSATLLAGGPETDTQYF
TGCAGTGCTACGTTACTAGCGGGAGGGCCCGAAACAGATACGCAGTATTTT
>TRBJ2-1|TRBV7-3|large|13|NA
CASSLIRGNEQFF
TGTGCCAGCAGCTTAATAAGGGGCAATGAGCAGTTCTTC
>TRBJ2-5|TRBV7-9|NA|11|NA
CASSQGETQYF
TGTGCCAGCAGCCAAGGGGAGACCCAGTACTTC
>TRBJ1-2|TRBV28|few|14|TRBD1
CASTVTGVGYGYTF
TGTGCCAGCACCGTAACAGGGGTGGGCTATGGCTACACCTTC
>TRBJ2-2|TRBV20-1|NA|15|TRBD2
CSAREPSGDTGELFF
TGCAGTGCTAGAGAACCTAGCGGGGACACCGGGGAGCTGTTTTTT
>TRBJ2-7|TRBV6-1|NA|15|NA
CASSWGRRGPYEQYF
TGTGCCAGCAGCTGGGGGAGGCGGGGACCCTACGAGCAGTACTTC
>TRBJ2-6|TRBV28|NA|18|NA
CASSRTGYSLGGANVLTF
TGTGCCAGCAGCCGAACAGGGTACTCGCTAGGTGGGGCCAACGTCCTGACTTTC
>TRBJ2-7|TRBV28|NA|15|NA
CASSQECYSSYEQYF
TGTGCCAGCAGCCAGGAGTGTTATAGCTCCTACGAGCAGTACTTC
>TRBJ2-6|TRBV27|few|18|TRBD1
CASSLWGTGESVANVLTF
TGTGCCAGCAGTTTATGGGGGACAGGGGAGTCTGTGGCCAACGTCCTGACTTTC
>TRBJ1-1|TRBV6-5|NA|13|NA
CASSYNSNTEAFF
TGTGCCAGCAGTTACAATTCGAACACTGAAGCTTTCTTT
>TRBJ2-1|TRBV6-2/TRBV6-3|few|15|TRBD2
CASNYASGRSDEQFF
TGTGCCAGCAATTACGCTAGCGGGAGATCGGATGAGCAGTTCTTC
>TRBJ2-7|TRBV27|few|16|TRBD2
CASSPSGLAGAREQYF
TGTGCCAGCAGTCCCTCGGGACTAGCGGGAGCTAGGGAGCAGTACTTC
>TRBJ1-2|TRBV5-1|NA|15|NA
CASSFRQASGYGYTF
TGCGCCAGCAGTTTTAGACAGGCGAGTGGGTATGGCTACACCTTC
>TRBJ2-7|TRBV6-6|few|15|TRBD2
CASSYGSSGRYEQYF
TGTGCCAGCAGTTACGGTTCTAGCGGGAGATACGAGCAGTACTTC
>TRBJ2-7|TRBV7-9|NA|15|TRBD1
CASSMTWDSSNEQYF
TGTGCCAGCAGCATGACGTGGGACAGTTCTAACGAGCAGTACTTC
>TRBJ1-1|TRBV5-1|few|17|NA
CASSLASLSDKNTEAFF
TGCGCCAGCAGCTTGGCCTCGCTCTCTGACAAGAACACTGAAGCTTTCTTT
>TRBJ1-5|TRBV24-1|NA|20|NA
CATSLPDEQSIKLSNQPQHF
TGTGCCACCAGTCTACCGGATGAACAGAGTATAAAGCTAAGCAATCAGCCCCAGCATTTT